This TCR beta chain appears in the sequencing data of a study of blood T cells in healthy people across ages. This CDR3 contains 15 residues. Between the trimmed V and J ends, which lost 2 bases and 3 bases, there was a span of 14 bases. Germline-derived CDR1 and CDR2 are SGHRS and YFSETQ. Primed by a sample-barcoded 5' primer and a J-beta primer mix, a second PCR proceeded for 7 to 11 cycles. One entry per CDR3 protein results from TCRdb running MiXCR on the 5' RACE reads. This sample yields 1.8 million or so distinct CDR3 sequences, of which around 42% are seen a single time; 23% belongs to the top ten. In its sample, this clonotype was seen a few times.

The rearrangement uses TRBV5-1 and TRBJ1-1; D may be TRBD1 (5 bases). This receptor was obtained from a human donor in good health. Sequenced material: blood. The CDR3 coding sequence is TGCGCCAGCAGCTTCAGGGTTATCGGGGACACTGAAGCTTTCTTT. This translates into CASSFRVIGDTEAFF.